The entry below gives a single TCR beta chain sequence along with its context. This specimen comes from a study of monozygotic twins with inflammatory bowel disease. TCRdb re-called the 5' RACE reads and shows each CDR3 protein once, DNA omitted. The listing records around 100,000 distinct CDR3 sequences. Total RNA isolation used whole blood (no T cell sorting was performed). The CDR3 has 14 residues. Per the germline V gene, CDR1 is SGHTA and CDR2 is FQGNSA. Sequenced sample: blood. The TCR originated in a human donor with ulcerative colitis or Crohn's disease, or a healthy co-twin of an affected twin (not recorded which). The chain is built from TRBV7-2 and TRBJ1-1. The chain's CDR3 is CASSSLQALTEAFF.